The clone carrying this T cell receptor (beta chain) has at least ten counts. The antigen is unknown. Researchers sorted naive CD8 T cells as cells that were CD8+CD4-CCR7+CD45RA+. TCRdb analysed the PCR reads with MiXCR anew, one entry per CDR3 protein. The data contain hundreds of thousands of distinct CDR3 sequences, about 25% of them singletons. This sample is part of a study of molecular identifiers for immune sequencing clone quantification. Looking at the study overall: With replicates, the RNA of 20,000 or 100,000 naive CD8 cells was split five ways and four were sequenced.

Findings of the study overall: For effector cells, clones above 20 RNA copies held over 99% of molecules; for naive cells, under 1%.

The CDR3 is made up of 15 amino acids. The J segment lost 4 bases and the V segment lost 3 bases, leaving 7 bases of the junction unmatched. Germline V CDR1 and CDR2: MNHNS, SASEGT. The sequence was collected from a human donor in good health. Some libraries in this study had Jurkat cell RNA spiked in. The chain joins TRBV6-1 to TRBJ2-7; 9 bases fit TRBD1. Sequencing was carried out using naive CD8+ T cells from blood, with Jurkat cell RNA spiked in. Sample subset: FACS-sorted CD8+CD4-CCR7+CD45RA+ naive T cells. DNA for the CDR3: TGTGCCAGCAGTGAGGCCGGGACAGGGTCTTACGAGCAGTACTTC. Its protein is CASSEAGTGSYEQYF.